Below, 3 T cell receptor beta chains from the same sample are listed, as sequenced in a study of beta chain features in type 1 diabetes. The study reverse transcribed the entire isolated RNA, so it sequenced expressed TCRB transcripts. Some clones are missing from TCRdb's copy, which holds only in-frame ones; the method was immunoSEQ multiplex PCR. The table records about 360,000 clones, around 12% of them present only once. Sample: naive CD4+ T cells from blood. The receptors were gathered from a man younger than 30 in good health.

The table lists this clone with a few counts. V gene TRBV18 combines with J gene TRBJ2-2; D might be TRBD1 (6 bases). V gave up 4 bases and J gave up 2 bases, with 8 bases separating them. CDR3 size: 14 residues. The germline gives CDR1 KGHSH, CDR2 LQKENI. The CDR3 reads CASSRTENTGELFF. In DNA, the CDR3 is TGTGCCAGCTCACGGACAGAAAACACCGGGGAGCTGTTTTTT.

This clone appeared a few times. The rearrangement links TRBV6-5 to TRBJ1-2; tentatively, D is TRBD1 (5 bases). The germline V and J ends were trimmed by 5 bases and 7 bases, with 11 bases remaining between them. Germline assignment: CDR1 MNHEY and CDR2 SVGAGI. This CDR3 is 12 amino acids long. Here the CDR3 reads CASSPGHLGYTF. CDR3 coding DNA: TGTGCCAGCAGTCCCGGACATCTTGGCTACACCTTC.

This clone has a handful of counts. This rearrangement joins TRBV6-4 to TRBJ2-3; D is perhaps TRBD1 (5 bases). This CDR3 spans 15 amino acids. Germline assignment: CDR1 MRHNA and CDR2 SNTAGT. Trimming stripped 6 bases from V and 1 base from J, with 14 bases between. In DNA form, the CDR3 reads TGTGCCAGCAGACCCCAGGGTCTTGGCACAGATACGCAGTATTTT. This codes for CASRPQGLGTDTQYF.